The T cell receptor (beta chain) described here comes from a study of T cells in localized non-small cell lung cancer. Using immunoSEQ multiplex PCR, the repertoire was profiled, and TCRdb retains in-frame clones only, with some absent. The sample shows about 78,000 clones, approximately 84% of them seen only once. Germline CDR1 is SGHDN and CDR2 is FVKESK. V shed 2 bases and J shed 0 bases, with 8 bases lying between them. The CDR3 runs 14 residues. The sample in question was peripheral blood, obtained before any cancer treatment. The clonotype originates from a man aged 40 to 75 with stage I lung adenocarcinoma. The chain employs TRBV14 and TRBJ2-7; the D gene is possibly TRBD2 (5 bases). The CDR3 sequence: CASSQRGSSYEQYF. Here the CDR3 DNA reads TGTGCCAGCAGCCAACGGGGAAGCTCCTACGAGCAGTACTTC.